The 23 T cell receptor beta chains in this list originate from one sample, sequenced in a study of T cell changes during pregnancy in multiple sclerosis. Sequencing was performed with immunoSEQ multiplex PCR; in TCRdb, only in-frame clones are kept and a portion is missing. In the table there are 20,000 or so clones, over 70% of which are singletons. Here the sequenced sample was CD8+ T cells from peripheral blood mononuclear cells, taken after pregnancy. These TCRs come from a female donor in good health, enrolled as a control in a pregnancy study.

This chain uses TRBV2 with TRBJ2-7; weak D call: TRBD1 (6 bases). V was clipped by 6 bases and J by 5 bases, with 20 bases between them. CDR3 size: 15 residues. CDR1 and CDR2 from the germline V gene are SNHLY and FYNNEI. The CDR3: CASRAFPRQVNEQYF. DNA of the CDR3: TGTGCCAGCAGGGCCTTCCCTCGACAGGTGAACGAGCAGTACTTC.

As DNA, the CDR3 is TGCGCCAGCAGCATACTTACAGGGAGCTCCTACGAGCAGTACTTC. Amino acid sequence: CASSILTGSSYEQYF. The V call is TRBV5-1, the J call TRBJ2-7, with D possibly matching TRBD1 (6 bases). The germline CDR1 and CDR2 sequences are SGHRS and YFSETQ. Between the trimmed V and J ends, which lost 4 bases and 0 bases, there was a span of 14 bases. The CDR3 contains 15 residues.

The chain combines TRBV6-5 with TRBJ1-4; the match to TRBD1 covers 7 bases. J gave up 0 bases and V 6 bases, and 4 bases lay outside the gene matches. This CDR3 has 15 residues. CDR1 is MNHEY and CDR2 is SVGAGI in the germline V gene. The DNA of the CDR3 is TGTGCCAGCAGCCAGGGGACAGCAACTAATGAAAAACTGTTTTTT. The encoded protein is CASSQGTATNEKLFF.

The rearrangement links TRBV5-1 to TRBJ2-1; 7 bases are a match to TRBD2. V lost 6 bases and J lost 5; bases outside the gene matches: 8. The CDR3 extends over 14 amino acids. Germline lookup yields CDR1 SGHRS and CDR2 YFSETQ. The CDR3: CASIQRAGDNEQFF. CDR3 sequence (DNA): TGCGCCAGCATACAGAGGGCGGGAGACAATGAGCAGTTCTTC.

This chain uses TRBV15 with TRBJ2-7; a possible D gene is TRBD1 (5 bases). The CDR3 is made up of 13 amino acids. Trimming stripped 4 bases from V and 4 bases from J, with 11 bases between. Germline loops: CDR1 LNHNV, CDR2 YYDKDF (reference sequence). The CDR3 sequence is CATSKRQSYEQYF. CDR3 in DNA: TGTGCCACCAGCAAAAGACAGAGTTACGAGCAGTACTTC.

CDR3 DNA sequence: TGTGCCAGCAGTGAAGAGGCAGGGGGCCCAGATACGCAGTATTTT. It translates to CASSEEAGGPDTQYF. The chain has TRBV6-1 and TRBJ2-3; the match to TRBD1 covers 8 bases. CDR1 MNHNS and CDR2 SASEGT come from the germline V gene. Trimming at V came to 1 base and at J to 4 bases, leaving 4 bases not matched to a gene. This CDR3 spans 15 amino acids.

V and J are TRBV5-5 and TRBJ2-1; 9 nucleotides align to TRBD1. V shed 3 bases, J shed 4 bases, and the junction held 8 bases outside the gene matches. The CDR3 contains 16 residues. The germline V gene has CDR1 SGHKS and CDR2 YYEKEE (reference sequence). The CDR3 coding sequence is TGTGCCAGCAGCTACTACAGGGGGCAAGTTTACAATGAGCAGTTCTTC. It encodes CASSYYRGQVYNEQFF.

V usage is TRBV9 and J usage is TRBJ2-2, with 9 nucleotides matching TRBD1. V was pared by 3 bases and J by 6 bases, with 12 bases of the junction left unmatched. Germline V CDR1 and CDR2: SGDLS, YYNGEE. The CDR3 is 17 residues long. CDR3 DNA: TGTGCCAGCAGCGAACTCCGGGACAGGGCGTCGCCCGGGGAGCTGTTTTTT. Translated: CASSELRDRASPGELFF.

The V and J genes are TRBV4-3 and TRBJ2-3; 15 bases align to TRBD2. Germline-derived CDR1 and CDR2 are LGHNA and YSLEER. J gave up 4 bases and V 4 bases, and 0 bases lay outside the gene matches. This CDR3 spans 15 amino acids. The CDR3 nucleotides read TGCGCCAGCAGCCGGACTAGCGGGGGGGCAGATACGCAGTATTTT. Translation: CASSRTSGGADTQYF.

The J gene is TRBJ1-5, the V gene TRBV7-8; TRBD1 is a possible D gene (6 bases). The CDR3 runs 14 residues. Germline lookup yields CDR1 SGHVS and CDR2 FQNEAQ. V lost 5 bases and J 2 bases, leaving 10 bases between the germline ends. As DNA, the CDR3 is TGTGCCAGCAGCCCGGACAGAGGCAATCAGCCCCAGCATTTT. It translates to CASSPDRGNQPQHF. Drawing the rest from reference TRBV7-8 and TRBJ1-5, the complete variable domain is GAGVSQSPRYKVAKRGQDVALRCDPISGHVSLFWYQQALGQGPEFLTYFQNEAQLDKSGLPSDRFFAERPEGSVSTLKIQRTQQEDSAVYLCASSPDRGNQPQHFGDGTRLSIL.

V and J are TRBV2 and TRBJ2-1, with 10 bases aligning to TRBD1. This CDR3 is 16 amino acids long. Germline CDR1 SNHLY, CDR2 FYNNEI. After removal of 5 bases from V and 0 bases from J, the junction contained 4 bases not matched to a gene. The CDR3 sequence is CASSLDRGGSYNEQFF. The CDR3 region has the DNA TGTGCCAGCAGTCTGGACAGGGGGGGCTCCTACAATGAGCAGTTCTTC. Full variable domain (outside the CDR3, taken from reference TRBV2 and TRBJ2-1): EPEVTQTPSHQVTQMGQEVILRCVPISNHLYFYWYRQILGQKVEFLVSFYNNEISEKSEIFDDQFSVERPDGSNFTLKIRSTKLEDSAMYFCASSLDRGGSYNEQFFGPGTRLTVL.

The DNA for the CDR3 is TGTGCCAGCAGCTCAACAGGTGGGGGGAAGGGCCTAGGCTACGAGCAGTACTTC. It yields the protein CASSSTGGGKGLGYEQYF. The gene calls are TRBV7-9 and TRBJ2-7; maybe TRBD2 (6 bases). Trimming took off 4 bases at V and 3 bases at J, with 25 bases between the two ends. There are 18 residues in the CDR3. The germline CDR1 and CDR2 sequences are SEHNR and FQNEAQ (reference sequence).

This clone has only a few counts. The chain recombines TRBV2 with TRBJ1-1; D is possibly TRBD1 (5 bases). CDR1 SNHLY and CDR2 FYNNEI come from the germline V gene. This CDR3 comprises 13 residues. V lost 7 bases to trimming and J lost 7 bases, with 16 bases between them. CDR3 nucleotide sequence: TGTGCCAGCACCGGATCAGAAGGGGTTGAAGCTTTCTTT. Protein product: CASTGSEGVEAFF. The full variable domain, rest sourced from reference TRBV2 and TRBJ1-1, is EPEVTQTPSHQVTQMGQEVILRCVPISNHLYFYWYRQILGQKVEFLVSFYNNEISEKSEIFDDQFSVERPDGSNFTLKIRSTKLEDSAMYFCASTGSEGVEAFFGQGTRLTVV.

V usage is TRBV13 and J usage is TRBJ2-5; TRBD1 aligns across 7 bases. The CDR3 contains 15 residues. Germline trimming cut 4 bases from V and 4 bases from J; bases unmatched to any gene: 9. Germline CDR1 PRHDT, CDR2 FYEKMQ (reference sequence). The CDR3 is CASSWSGTVGETQYF. The CDR3 nucleotides are TGTGCCAGCAGCTGGTCCGGGACAGTTGGAGAGACCCAGTACTTC.

CDR3 DNA: TGTGCCAGCAGCTTGGGACAGGGGGCCTCCTACGAGCAGTACTTC. It translates to CASSLGQGASYEQYF. J is TRBJ2-7 and V is TRBV5-4; 10 bases line up with TRBD1. CDR3 size: 15 residues. V gave up 0 bases and J gave up 0 bases; unmatched junction bases: 0. Germline V gives CDR1 SGHNT, CDR2 YYREEE (reference sequence). The full variable domain, rest sourced from reference TRBV5-4 and TRBJ2-7, is ETGVTQSPTHLIKTRGQQVTLRCSSQSGHNTVSWYQQALGQGPQFIFQYYREEENGRGNFPPRFSGLQFPNYSSELNVNALELDDSALYLCASSLGQGASYEQYFGPGTRLTVT.

The chain uses TRBV11-2 and TRBJ2-2; D is possibly TRBD1 (7 bases). V dropped 5 bases and J dropped 0 bases, with 13 bases sitting between them. There are 16 residues in the CDR3. Germline lookup yields CDR1 SGHAT and CDR2 FQNNGV. CDR3 sequence: CASSPGGLSNTGELFF. The CDR3 DNA follows: TGTGCCAGCAGCCCAGGGGGACTTTCGAACACCGGGGAGCTGTTTTTT.

CDR3 coding DNA: TGTGCCACCAGCAGAACAGATCCGGACTTATCAAATGAGCAGTTCTTC. Its protein is CATSRTDPDLSNEQFF. This chain links TRBV15 with TRBJ2-1, with D possibly matching TRBD2 (5 bases). V dropped 2 bases and J dropped 7 bases, with 18 bases sitting between them. Germline values: CDR1 LNHNV, CDR2 YYDKDF (reference sequence). This CDR3 has 16 amino acids.

This chain links TRBV5-4 with TRBJ1-2; D is unresolved. Trimming took off 4 bases at V and 2 bases at J, with 9 bases between the two ends. The germline V gene encodes CDR1 SGHNT and CDR2 YYREEE (reference sequence). The CDR3 is 13 amino acids. The chain's CDR3 is CASSTFQNYGYTF. Written as DNA, the CDR3 is TGTGCCAGCAGCACCTTTCAGAACTATGGCTACACCTTC.

V usage is TRBV27 and J usage is TRBJ2-5; 7 bases fit TRBD2. V lost 4 bases, J lost 5 bases, and 1 base stayed unmatched. Germline CDR1 MNHEY, CDR2 SMNVEV (reference sequence). CDR3 length equals 12 residues. CDR3 amino acids: CASSSGGETQYF. The DNA of the CDR3 is TGTGCCAGCAGTTCGGGGGGTGAGACCCAGTACTTC.

This chain uses TRBV4-1 with TRBJ2-4; possible D gene TRBD2, 5 bases. Germline values: CDR1 MGHRA, CDR2 YSYEKL. The CDR3 is 16 amino acids. V gave up 3 bases and J gave up 5 bases, with 17 bases separating them. CDR3 in DNA: TGCGCCAGCAGCCAGGAGAGGGCATCGTCCCAAAACATTCAGTACTTC. This gives the protein CASSQERASSQNIQYF.

The chain joins TRBV25-1 to TRBJ2-7; 7 nucleotides line up with TRBD2. The CDR3 loop spans 15 amino acids. V lost 5 bases to trimming and J lost 2 bases; unmatched junction nucleotides: 9. Germline lookup yields CDR1 MGHDK and CDR2 SYGVNS. CDR3 amino acids: CASSSWRGTTYEQYF. CDR3 nucleotides: TGTGCCAGCAGTAGCTGGCGGGGGACCACCTACGAGCAGTACTTC.

The chain links TRBV7-8 to TRBJ2-5, with 8 nucleotides matching TRBD2. This CDR3 is 15 amino acids long. Per the germline V gene, CDR1 is SGHVS and CDR2 is FQNEAQ. The J segment lost 1 base and the V segment lost 3 bases, leaving 4 bases of the junction unmatched. CDR3 coding DNA: TGTGCCAGCAGCTTTAGCGGGGACCCCCAAGAGACCCAGTACTTC. Translating gives CASSFSGDPQETQYF.

The chain joins TRBV7-8 to TRBJ1-2; D perhaps matches TRBD1 (6 bases). Trimming removed 5 bases at V and 1 base at J, with 11 bases between. Germline V gene lookup returns CDR1 SGHVS and CDR2 FQNEAQ. The CDR3 is 14 residues long. The CDR3 is CASSPIQGNYGYTF. CDR3 nucleotides: TGTGCCAGCAGCCCTATACAGGGTAACTATGGCTACACCTTC.